This T cell receptor beta chain is drawn from a study of cytotoxic CD8 clonotypes in ibrutinib-treated CLL. Overall study findings and caveats: Whereas clonality rose at ibrutinib response, it declined toward baseline at progression. Contraction or stability on treatment characterized the public clonotypes, which were uncommon.

As for this clone: The antigen is unknown.

The CDR3 sequence is 16 residues long. V was clipped by 6 bases and J by 3 bases, with 20 bases between them. Germline-derived CDR1 and CDR2 are KGHSH and LQKENI. Repertoires were generated with immunoSEQ multiplex PCR, while TCRdb's copy carries only in-frame clones and drops some. The data contain 250,000 to 350,000 clones, approximately 76% of them singletons. This TCR was sampled from a human donor with chronic lymphocytic leukemia. The V gene is TRBV18, the J gene TRBJ1-2; D is undetermined. Sequenced here: PBMCs, sampled at disease progression, from a patient treated with ibrutinib. In DNA form, the CDR3 reads TGTGCCAGCTCGCAAGAACTGCCGTCCCGGGACTATGGCTACACCTTC. This gives the protein CASSQELPSRDYGYTF.